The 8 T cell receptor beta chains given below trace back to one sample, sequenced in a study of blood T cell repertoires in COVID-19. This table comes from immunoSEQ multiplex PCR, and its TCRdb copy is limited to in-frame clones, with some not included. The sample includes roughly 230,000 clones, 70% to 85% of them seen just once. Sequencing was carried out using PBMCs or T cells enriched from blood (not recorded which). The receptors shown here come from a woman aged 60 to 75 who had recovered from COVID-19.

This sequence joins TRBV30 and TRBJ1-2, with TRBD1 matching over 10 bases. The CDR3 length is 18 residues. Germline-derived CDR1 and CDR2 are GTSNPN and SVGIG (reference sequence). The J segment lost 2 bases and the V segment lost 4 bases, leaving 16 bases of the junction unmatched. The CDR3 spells CAWNDRGLPWVANYGYTF. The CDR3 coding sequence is TGTGCCTGGAATGACAGGGGGCTGCCCTGGGTAGCAAACTATGGCTACACCTTC.

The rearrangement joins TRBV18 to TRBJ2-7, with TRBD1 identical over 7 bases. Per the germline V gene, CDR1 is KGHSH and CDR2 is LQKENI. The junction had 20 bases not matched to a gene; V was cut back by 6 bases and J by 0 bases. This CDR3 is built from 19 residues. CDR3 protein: CASSPLSIRTGLSSYEQYF. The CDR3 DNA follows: TGTGCCAGCTCGCCTCTATCAATAAGGACAGGTTTGAGCTCCTACGAGCAGTACTTC.

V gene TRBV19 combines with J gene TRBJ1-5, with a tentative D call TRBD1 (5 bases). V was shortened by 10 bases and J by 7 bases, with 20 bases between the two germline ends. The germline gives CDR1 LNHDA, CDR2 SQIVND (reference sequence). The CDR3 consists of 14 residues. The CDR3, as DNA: TGTGCCACTTCGGAGGGGAGGGTCGGGCAGCCCCAGCATTTT. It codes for CATSEGRVGQPQHF. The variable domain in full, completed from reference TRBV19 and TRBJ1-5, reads DGGITQSPKYLFRKEGQNVTLSCEQNLNHDAMYWYRQDPGQGLRLIYYSQIVNDFQKGDIAEGYSVSREKKESFPLTVTSAQKNPTAFYLCATSEGRVGQPQHFGDGTRLSIL.

The DNA for the CDR3 is TGTGCCAGCAGCCCGCAATTAACAGGGGGCAATGGCTACACCTTC. Protein: CASSPQLTGGNGYTF. The chain carries TRBV7-9 and TRBJ1-2, with TRBD1 matching over 9 bases. Germline V lookup: CDR1 SEHNR, CDR2 FQNEAQ (reference sequence). The junction had 10 bases not matched to a gene; V was cut back by 5 bases and J by 6 bases. The CDR3 is made up of 15 amino acids.

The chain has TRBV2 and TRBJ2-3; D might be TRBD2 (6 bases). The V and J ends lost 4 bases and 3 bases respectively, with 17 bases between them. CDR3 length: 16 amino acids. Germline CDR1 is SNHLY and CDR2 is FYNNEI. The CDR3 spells CASSGLGGMGTDTQYF. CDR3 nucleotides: TGTGCCAGCAGTGGATTAGGAGGGATGGGAACAGATACGCAGTATTTT.

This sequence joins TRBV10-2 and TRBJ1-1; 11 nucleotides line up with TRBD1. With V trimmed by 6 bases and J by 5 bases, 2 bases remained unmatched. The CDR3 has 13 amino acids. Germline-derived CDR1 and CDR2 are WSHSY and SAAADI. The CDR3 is CASSGQGATEAFF. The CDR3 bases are TGCGCCAGCAGCGGACAGGGGGCGACTGAAGCTTTCTTT.

DNA of the CDR3: TGTGCCAGCAGCCAGGGGGTTGGGTCCACTGAAGCTTTCTTT. This encodes CASSQGVGSTEAFF. The chain is built from TRBV11-1 and TRBJ1-1; 7 nucleotides align to TRBD1. The V gene end was trimmed by 5 bases and the J gene end by 4 bases; junction bases not matched to a gene: 7. The CDR3 contains 14 residues. Looked up from germline, CDR1 is SGHAT and CDR2 is FQDESV (reference sequence).

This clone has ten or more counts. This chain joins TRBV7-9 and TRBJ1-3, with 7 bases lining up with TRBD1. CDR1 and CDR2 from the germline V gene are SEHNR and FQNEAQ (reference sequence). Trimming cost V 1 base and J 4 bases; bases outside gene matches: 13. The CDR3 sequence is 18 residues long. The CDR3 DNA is TGTGCCAGCAGCTTAGGGAATCACAGGGGCACGGCGGGAAACACCATATATTTT. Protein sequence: CASSLGNHRGTAGNTIYF.